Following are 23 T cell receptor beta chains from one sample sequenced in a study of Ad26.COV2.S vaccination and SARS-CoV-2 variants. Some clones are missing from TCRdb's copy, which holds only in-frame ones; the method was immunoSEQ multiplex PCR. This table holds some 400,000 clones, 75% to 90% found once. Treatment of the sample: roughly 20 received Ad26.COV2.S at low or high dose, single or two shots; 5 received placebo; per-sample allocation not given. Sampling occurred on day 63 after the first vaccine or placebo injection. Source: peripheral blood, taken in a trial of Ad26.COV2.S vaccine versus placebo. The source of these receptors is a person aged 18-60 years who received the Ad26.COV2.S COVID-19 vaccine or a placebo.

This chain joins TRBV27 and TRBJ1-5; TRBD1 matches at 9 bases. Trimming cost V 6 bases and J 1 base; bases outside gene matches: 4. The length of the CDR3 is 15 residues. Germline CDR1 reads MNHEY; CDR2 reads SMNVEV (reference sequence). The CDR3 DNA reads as TGTGCCAGCAGCCCCGGGACAGGGAGCAATCAGCCCCAGCATTTT. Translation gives CASSPGTGSNQPQHF.

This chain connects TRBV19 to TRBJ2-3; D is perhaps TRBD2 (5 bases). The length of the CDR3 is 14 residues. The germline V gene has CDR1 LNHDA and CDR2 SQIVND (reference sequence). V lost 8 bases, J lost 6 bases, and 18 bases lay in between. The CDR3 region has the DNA TGTGCCAGTGCAGCGGTAGCTTCGGCGGATACGCAGTATTTT. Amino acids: CASAAVASADTQYF.

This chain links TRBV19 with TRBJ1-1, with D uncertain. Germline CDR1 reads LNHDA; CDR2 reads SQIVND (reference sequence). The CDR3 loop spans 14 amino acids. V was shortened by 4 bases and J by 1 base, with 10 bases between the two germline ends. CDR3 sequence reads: CASSKSPANTEAFF. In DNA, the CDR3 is TGTGCCAGTAGTAAGTCTCCGGCGAACACTGAAGCTTTCTTT.

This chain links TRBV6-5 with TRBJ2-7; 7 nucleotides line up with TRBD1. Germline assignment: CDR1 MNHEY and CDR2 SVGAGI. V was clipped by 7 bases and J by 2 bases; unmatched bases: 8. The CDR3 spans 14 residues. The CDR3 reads CASMLEQGPYEQYF. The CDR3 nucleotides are TGTGCCAGCATGTTGGAACAGGGGCCCTACGAGCAGTACTTC.

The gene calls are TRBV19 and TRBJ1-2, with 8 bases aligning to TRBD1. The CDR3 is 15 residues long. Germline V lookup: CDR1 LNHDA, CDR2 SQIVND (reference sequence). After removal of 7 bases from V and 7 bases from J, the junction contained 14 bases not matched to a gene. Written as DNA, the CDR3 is TGTGCCAGTACCCTTGGGGACAGGCCCTTTTTTGGCTACACCTTC. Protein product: CASTLGDRPFFGYTF.

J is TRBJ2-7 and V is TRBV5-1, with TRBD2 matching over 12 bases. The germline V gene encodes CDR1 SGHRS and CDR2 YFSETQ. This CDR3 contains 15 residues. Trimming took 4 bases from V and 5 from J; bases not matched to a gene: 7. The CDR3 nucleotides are TGCGCCAGCAGCGCGACTAGCGGGAGTGCCAACGAGCAGTACTTC. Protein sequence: CASSATSGSANEQYF.

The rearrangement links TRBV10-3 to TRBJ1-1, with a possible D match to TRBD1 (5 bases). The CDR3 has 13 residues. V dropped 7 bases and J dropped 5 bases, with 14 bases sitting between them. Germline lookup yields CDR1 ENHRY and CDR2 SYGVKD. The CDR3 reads CAINRNGGTEAFF. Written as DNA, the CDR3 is TGTGCCATCAATCGTAATGGGGGGACTGAAGCTTTCTTT.

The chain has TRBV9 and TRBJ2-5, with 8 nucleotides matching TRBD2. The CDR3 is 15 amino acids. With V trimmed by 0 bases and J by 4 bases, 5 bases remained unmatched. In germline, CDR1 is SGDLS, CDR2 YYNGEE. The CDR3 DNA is TGTGCCAGCAGCGTAGCGGGAGGGCCGGCAGAGACCCAGTACTTC. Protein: CASSVAGGPAETQYF. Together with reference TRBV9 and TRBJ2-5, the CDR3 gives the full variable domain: DSGVTQTPKHLITATGQRVTLRCSPRSGDLSVYWYQQSLDQGLQFLIQYYNGEERAKGNILERFSAQQFPDLHSELNLSSLELGDSALYFCASSVAGGPAETQYFGPGTRLLVL.

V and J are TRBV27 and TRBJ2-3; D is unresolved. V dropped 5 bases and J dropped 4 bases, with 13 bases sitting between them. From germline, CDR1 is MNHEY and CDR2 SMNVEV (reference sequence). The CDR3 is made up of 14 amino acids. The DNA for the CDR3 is TGTGCCAGCAGTCCCCTACGGGCTTCAGATACGCAGTATTTT. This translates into CASSPLRASDTQYF.

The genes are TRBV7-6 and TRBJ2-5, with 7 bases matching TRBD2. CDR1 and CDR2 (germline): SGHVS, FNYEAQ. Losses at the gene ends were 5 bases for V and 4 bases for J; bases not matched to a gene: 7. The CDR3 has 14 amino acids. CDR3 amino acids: CASSTHGGGETQYF. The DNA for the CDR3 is TGTGCCAGCAGCACACATGGGGGGGGAGAGACCCAGTACTTC.

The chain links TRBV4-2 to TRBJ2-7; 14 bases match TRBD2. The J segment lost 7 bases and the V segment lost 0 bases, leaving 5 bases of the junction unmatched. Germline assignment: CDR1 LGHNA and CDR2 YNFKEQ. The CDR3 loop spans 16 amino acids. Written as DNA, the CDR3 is TGTGCCAGCAGCCAAGATCTCGGACTAGCGGGAGGTGAGCAGTACTTC. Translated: CASSQDLGLAGGEQYF.

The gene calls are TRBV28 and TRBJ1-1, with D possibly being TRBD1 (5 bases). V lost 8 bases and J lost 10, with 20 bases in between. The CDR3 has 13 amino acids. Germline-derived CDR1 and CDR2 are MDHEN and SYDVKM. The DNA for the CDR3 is TGTGCCAGCGCCCGTCGGGCAGGGACGGTAGCTTTCTTT. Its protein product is CASARRAGTVAFF.

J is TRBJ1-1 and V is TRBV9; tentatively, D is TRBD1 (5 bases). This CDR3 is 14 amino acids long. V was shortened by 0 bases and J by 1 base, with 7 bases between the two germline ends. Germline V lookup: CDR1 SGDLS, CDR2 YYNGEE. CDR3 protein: CASSVGGANTEAFF. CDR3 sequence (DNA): TGTGCCAGCAGCGTAGGAGGGGCGAACACTGAAGCTTTCTTT.

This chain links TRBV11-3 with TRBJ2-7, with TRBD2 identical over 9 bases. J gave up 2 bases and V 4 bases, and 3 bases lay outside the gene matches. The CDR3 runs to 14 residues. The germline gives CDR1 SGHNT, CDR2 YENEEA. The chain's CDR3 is CASSSTSGTYEQYF. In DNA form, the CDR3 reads TGTGCCAGCAGCTCGACTAGCGGAACCTACGAGCAGTACTTC.

This CDR3 is CASSLEGGSYTEAFF. CDR3 coding DNA: TGCGCCAGCAGCTTGGAAGGGGGCTCTTACACTGAAGCTTTCTTT. V is TRBV5-1 and J is TRBJ1-1, with 7 bases lining up with TRBD1. CDR3 size: 15 residues. Germline V CDR1 and CDR2: SGHRS, YFSETQ. J was trimmed by 3 bases and V by 0 bases; bases with no gene match: 5.

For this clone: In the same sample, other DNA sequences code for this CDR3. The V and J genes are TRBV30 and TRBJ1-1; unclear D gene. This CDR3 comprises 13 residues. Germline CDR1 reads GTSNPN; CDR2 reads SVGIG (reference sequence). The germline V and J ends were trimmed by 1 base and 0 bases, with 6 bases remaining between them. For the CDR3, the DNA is TGTGCCTGGAGTGGTCAGATGAACACTGAAGCTTTCTTT. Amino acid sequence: CAWSGQMNTEAFF.

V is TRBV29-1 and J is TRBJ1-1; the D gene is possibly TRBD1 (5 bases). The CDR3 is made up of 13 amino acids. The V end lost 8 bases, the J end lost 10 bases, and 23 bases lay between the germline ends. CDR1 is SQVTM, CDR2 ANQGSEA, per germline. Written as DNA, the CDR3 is TGCAGCTATTATCGGGACTCTAGTCGAGGAGCTTTCTTT. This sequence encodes CSYYRDSSRGAFF.

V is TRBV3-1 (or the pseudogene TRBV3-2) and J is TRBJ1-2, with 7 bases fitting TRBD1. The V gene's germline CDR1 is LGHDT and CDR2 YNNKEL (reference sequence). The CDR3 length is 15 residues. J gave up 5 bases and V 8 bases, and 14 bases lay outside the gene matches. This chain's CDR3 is CASEGDRHVGYGYTF. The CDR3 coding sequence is TGTGCCAGCGAGGGGGACAGACACGTAGGGTATGGCTACACCTTC.

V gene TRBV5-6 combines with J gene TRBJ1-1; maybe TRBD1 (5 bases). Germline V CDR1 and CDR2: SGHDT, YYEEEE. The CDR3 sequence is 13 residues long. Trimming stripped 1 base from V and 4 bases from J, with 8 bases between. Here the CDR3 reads CASSLTGVTEAFF. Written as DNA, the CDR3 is TGTGCCAGCAGCTTGACGGGGGTCACTGAAGCTTTCTTT.

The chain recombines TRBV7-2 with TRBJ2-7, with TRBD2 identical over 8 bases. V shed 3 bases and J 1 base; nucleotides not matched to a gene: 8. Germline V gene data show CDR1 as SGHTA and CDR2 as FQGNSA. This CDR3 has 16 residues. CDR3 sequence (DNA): TGTGCCAGCAGCTTGGAGCTAGCGGGCGTATCCTACGAGCAGTACTTC. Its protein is CASSLELAGVSYEQYF.

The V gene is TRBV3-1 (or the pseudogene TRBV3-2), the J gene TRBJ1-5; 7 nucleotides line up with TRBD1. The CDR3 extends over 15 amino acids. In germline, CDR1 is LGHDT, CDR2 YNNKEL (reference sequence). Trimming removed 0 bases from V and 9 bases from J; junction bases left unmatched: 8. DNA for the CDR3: TGTGCCAGCAGCCAAGATCCTCCGGGACAGTCGCCCCAGCATTTT. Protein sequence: CASSQDPPGQSPQHF.

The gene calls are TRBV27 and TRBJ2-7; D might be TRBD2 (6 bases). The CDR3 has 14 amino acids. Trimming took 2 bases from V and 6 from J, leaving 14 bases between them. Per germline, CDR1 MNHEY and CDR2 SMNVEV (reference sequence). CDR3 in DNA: TGTGCCAGCAGTTTAGGCGGGACCCGAGGCGAGCAGTACTTC. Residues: CASSLGGTRGEQYF.

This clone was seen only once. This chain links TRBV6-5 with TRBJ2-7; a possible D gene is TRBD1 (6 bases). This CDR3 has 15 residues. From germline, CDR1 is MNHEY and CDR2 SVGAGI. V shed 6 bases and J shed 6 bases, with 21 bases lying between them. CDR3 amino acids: CASSASSRGEAEQYF. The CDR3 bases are TGTGCCAGCAGCGCTAGCTCCAGGGGCGAGGCCGAGCAGTACTTC.